This T cell receptor (beta chain) was captured in a study of blood T cell repertoires in COVID-19. In the study overall: Samples came from the United States, Italy and Spain, spanning acute and convalescent COVID-19. Nucleic acid was either cDNA or gDNA, and it came from T cells, B-cell-depleted T cells, or PBMCs.

Per the authors' pipeline: For nucleated cells, counts were estimated from reference gene primer amplification. This table comes from immunoSEQ multiplex PCR, and its TCRdb copy is limited to in-frame clones, with some not included. V and J calls and clone size are as listed in that table; D and trimming were resolved from the DNA. Among 100,000 to 110,000 clones listed, roughly 85% were seen once. The CDR3 spans 15 residues. Germline V CDR1 and CDR2: LGHNA, YSLEER. V lost 0 bases and J 6 bases, leaving 12 bases between the germline ends. Material for sequencing was peripheral blood. The source of this sequence is a man aged 70 or older with active or convalescent COVID-19. This sequence joins TRBV4-3 and TRBJ1-5; D might be TRBD1 (5 bases). Here the CDR3 reads CASSQDWQGPQPQHF. Here the CDR3 DNA reads TGCGCCAGCAGCCAAGATTGGCAGGGTCCTCAGCCCCAGCATTTT.